This is a list of T cell receptor beta chains from one sample in a study of cytomegalovirus exposure and HLA in healthy donors. Assay: immunoSEQ multiplex PCR; the TCRdb copy retains only in-frame clones and omits some. The sample has around 91,000 clones, 60% to 85% seen once. The sample taken for sequencing was PBMCs. The receptor set was obtained from a woman aged 40 to 50 in good health and CMV-seropositive. Both conserved end residues are part of each CDR3. D genes are given only for firm matches. The size of a clone is reported for some rows only, either as once, few or many, or as a class for expanded clones.

DNA | CDR3 | size | J | V | D
TGCGCCAGCGGAGCTTGGCAATTCGACGTAAAAAAGGGGGCGCCAACTAGCGGGGTGCCTGAGCAGTTCTTC | CASGAWQFDVKKGAPTSGVPEQFF | NA | TRBJ2-1 | TRBV5-1 | TRBD2
TGTGCCAGCTCTTTGCACAGGGTAGCCCGGAACACTGAAGCTTTCTTT | CASSLHRVARNTEAFF | NA | TRBJ1-1 | TRBV6-6 | NA
TGTGCCAGCAGTTTGGGTGCAGGGCTCTCCTACGAGCAGTACTTC | CASSLGAGLSYEQYF | NA | TRBJ2-7 | TRBV27 | NA
TGTGCCAGCAGTGAGCGGCACTCTGGGGCCAACGTCCTGACTTTC | CASSERHSGANVLTF | few | TRBJ2-6 | TRBV6-6 | NA
TGTGCCAGCAGTTACCAGGCGGGAGGGGGAGGCCATGAGCAGTTCTTC | CASSYQAGGGGHEQFF | NA | TRBJ2-1 | TRBV6-5 | TRBD2
TGTGCCAGCCGAACGACAGTCTTGGATATCTCCTACGAGCAGTACTTC | CASRTTVLDISYEQYF | NA | TRBJ2-7 | TRBV2 | NA
TGTGCCAGCAGTGAAGGACAGTCCTACGAGCAGTACTTC | CASSEGQSYEQYF | once | TRBJ2-7 | TRBV2 | NA
TGCAGTACCAACAACCACTATGGCTACACCTTC | CSTNNHYGYTF | NA | TRBJ1-2 | TRBV29-1 | NA
TGTGCCAGCAGCTGGGGGGGGCCCACAGATACGCAGTATTTT | CASSWGGPTDTQYF | once | TRBJ2-3 | TRBV5-8 | NA
TGTGCCAGCAGCTACCCCGGCCGGGAACCCTACAATGAGCAGTTCTTC | CASSYPGREPYNEQFF | once | TRBJ2-1 | TRBV7-2 | NA
TGTGCCAGCACCGAAGGGACAGGGACCTACGAGCAGTACTTC | CASTEGTGTYEQYF | NA | TRBJ2-7 | TRBV6-5 | TRBD1
TGTGCCAGCAGCTTCGACAGGGGGCGAATTCAGCCCCAGCATTTT | CASSFDRGRIQPQHF | NA | TRBJ1-5 | TRBV7-9 | TRBD1
TGTGCCAGCAGCTTTACTAGCGGGAGTATTTACGAGCAGTACTTC | CASSFTSGSIYEQYF | NA | TRBJ2-7 | TRBV11-3 | TRBD2
TGTGCCAGCCGAGGGACAGGGGGATTCGGTCAGCCCCAGCATTTT | CASRGTGGFGQPQHF | NA | TRBJ1-5 | TRBV28 | TRBD1
TGCGCCAGCAGCTTACGAGGGATGGGCACAGATACGCAGTATTTT | CASSLRGMGTDTQYF | NA | TRBJ2-3 | TRBV5-1 | NA
TGTGCCAGCAGCCCGCTGGGGGCGTCGACTGAAGCTTTCTTT | CASSPLGASTEAFF | NA | TRBJ1-1 | TRBV7-8 | NA
TGTGCCAGCAGCGTAGCTAAGGCGGGAGGGCCTACCTACAATGAGCAGTTCTTC | CASSVAKAGGPTYNEQFF | NA | TRBJ2-1 | TRBV9 | TRBD2
TGTGCCAGCTCACCAAGACTAGCGGGATTCGCAGATACGCAGTATTTT | CASSPRLAGFADTQYF | NA | TRBJ2-3 | TRBV18 | TRBD2
TGTGCCAGCAGCTCCTCCGGGACAGGGGTGTCACCCCTCCACTTT | CASSSSGTGVSPLHF | NA | TRBJ1-6 | TRBV7-2 | TRBD1
TGCGCCAGCAGCCACGGGACAGGGGATGGCTACACCTTC | CASSHGTGDGYTF | once | TRBJ1-2 | TRBV4-1 | TRBD1
TGTGCCAGCAGCTTAGGAACTAGAAGTGAGCAGTTCTTC | CASSLGTRSEQFF | NA | TRBJ2-1 | TRBV7-2 | NA
TGTGCCAGCATGGGGGACAGAGGAAACACCATATATTTT | CASMGDRGNTIYF | NA | TRBJ1-3 | TRBV7-8 | TRBD1
TGTGCCAGCAGCTTAGATTCGGCGGGAGGCTACACCTTC | CASSLDSAGGYTF | NA | TRBJ1-2 | TRBV11-2 | NA
TGTGCCAGCAATCAGGGCTTCGGTAAGGCTGAAGCTTTCTTT | CASNQGFGKAEAFF | NA | TRBJ1-1 | TRBV27 | NA
TGTGCCAGCTCACCTGGGCGGGAAGAAAGCGAGCAGTACTTC | CASSPGREESEQYF | NA | TRBJ2-7 | TRBV18 | NA
TGTGCCAGTAGTACCCGGGCCAACAGGGGAATTTACGAGCAGTACTTC | CASSTRANRGIYEQYF | NA | TRBJ2-7 | TRBV19 | TRBD1
TGTGCCACCAGCAGAGTCGGGGGTCAAGAGACCCAGTACTTC | CATSRVGGQETQYF | NA | TRBJ2-5 | TRBV15 | NA
TGTGCCAGCAGTTCCCCCGTCCTTGGGGGGGAGCAGTACTTC | CASSSPVLGGEQYF | NA | TRBJ2-7 | TRBV28 | NA
TGTGCTAGTGGTTTGACCCTAGGACAGGGTATGGGCACAGATACGCAGTATTTT | CASGLTLGQGMGTDTQYF | NA | TRBJ2-3 | TRBV12-5 | TRBD1
TGCGCCAGCAGCTTGGCGGGTGAAGAGCAGTACTTC | CASSLAGEEQYF | NA | TRBJ2-7 | TRBV5-1 | NA
TGTGCCAGTAAAGAGGGCAATCAGCCCCAGCATTTT | CASKEGNQPQHF | once | TRBJ1-5 | TRBV19 | NA
TGTGCCAGTAGTATGCGGGGTTTCCCTGAAAAACTGTTTTTT | CASSMRGFPEKLFF | NA | TRBJ1-4 | TRBV19 | NA
TGTGCCAGTTCTTCCTCCATTGGGCATAGGCCCCTCCACTTT | CASSSSIGHRPLHF | NA | TRBJ1-6 | TRBV2 | NA